A single sample is the source of the 22 T cell receptor beta chains below, sequenced in a study of PD-1 blockade in classical Hodgkin lymphoma (TCRdb year 2020). The library was prepared using the immunoSEQ multiplex PCR assay. This immuneACCESS table, as held by TCRdb, lists in-frame sequences with V and J called but not all clones. Of the missing ones, under half trace to an unresolved V gene in checked studies; the others have no known cause. The sample records 20,000 to 25,000 clones, around nine tenths of which are singletons. About 0.42% of the sample comes from the top ten. Per the publication, the time point label means: newly diagnosed, previously untreated cHL patient sample. A Miltenyi CD4+ T cell isolation kit was used for magnetic negative selection to purify CD4+ T cells from thawed PBMCs. Sequencing used CD4+ T cells from blood. Source of these receptors: a human donor with classical Hodgkin lymphoma.

This chain connects TRBV2 to TRBJ2-7; 10 nucleotides agree with TRBD1. With V trimmed by 6 bases and J by 4 bases, 6 bases remained unmatched. This CDR3 contains 14 residues. Germline CDR1 and CDR2: SNHLY and FYNNEI. CDR3 nucleotides: TGTGCCAGCAGCCTTAAGGGACAGGGGTACGAGCAGTACTTC. It encodes CASSLKGQGYEQYF.

This chain connects TRBV5-1 to TRBJ1-2; the match to TRBD1 covers 7 bases. This CDR3 has 13 amino acids. Germline CDR1 is SGHRS and CDR2 is YFSETQ. V was pared by 7 bases and J by 4 bases, with 7 bases of the junction left unmatched. This CDR3 is CASSGQSRYGYTF. Here the CDR3 DNA reads TGCGCCAGCTCGGGACAGTCTCGCTATGGCTACACCTTC.

V gene TRBV11-2 combines with J gene TRBJ2-2; D remains ambiguous. From germline, CDR1 is SGHAT and CDR2 FQNNGV. Trimming left V 4 bases short and J 5 bases short, with 5 bases between. The CDR3 spans 12 residues. CDR3 sequence (DNA): TGTGCCAGCAGCTCCGTAACCGGGGAGCTGTTTTTT. Its translation: CASSSVTGELFF.

The chain has TRBV28 and TRBJ1-1, with D perhaps matching TRBD1 (5 bases). This CDR3 has 12 amino acids. In germline, CDR1 is MDHEN, CDR2 SYDVKM. The V end was cut by 10 bases, the J end by 8 bases, with 17 bases between. This CDR3 reads CATTPPWGEAFF. The CDR3 nucleotides are TGTGCCACCACCCCCCCATGGGGCGAAGCTTTCTTT.

The chain combines TRBV2 with TRBJ2-3, with TRBD2 matching over 11 bases. The CDR3 runs to 15 residues. The ends lost 7 bases at V and 6 bases at J; junction bases unmatched: 9. Germline assignment: CDR1 SNHLY and CDR2 FYNNEI. CDR3 coding DNA: TGTGCCAGCAACGTAGCGGGAGGGCCGGGGGATACGCAGTATTTT. This codes for CASNVAGGPGDTQYF. The entire variable domain, with the rest obtained from reference TRBV2 and TRBJ2-3, is as follows: EPEVTQTPSHQVTQMGQEVILRCVPISNHLYFYWYRQILGQKVEFLVSFYNNEISEKSEIFDDQFSVERPDGSNFTLKIRSTKLEDSAMYFCASNVAGGPGDTQYFGPGTRLTVL.

This chain connects TRBV28 to TRBJ2-3; 10 bases are a match to TRBD2. Germline lookup yields CDR1 MDHEN and CDR2 SYDVKM. The CDR3 loop spans 16 amino acids. The J segment lost 5 bases and the V segment lost 5 bases, leaving 10 bases of the junction unmatched. This chain's CDR3 is CASSPPSGGAIDTQYF. CDR3 DNA: TGTGCCAGCAGTCCCCCCAGCGGGGGGGCGATAGATACGCAGTATTTT.

V gene TRBV6-5 combines with J gene TRBJ1-4; 7 bases fit TRBD1. From germline, CDR1 is MNHEY and CDR2 SVGAGI. Losses at the gene ends were 5 bases for V and 7 bases for J; bases not matched to a gene: 7. CDR3 size: 14 residues. CDR3 nucleotide sequence: TGTGCCAGCAGTCCAGACAGGGAAAGTGAAAAACTGTTTTTT. Amino acid sequence: CASSPDRESEKLFF.

The V call is TRBV5-1, the J call TRBJ2-1; no definite D call. Looked up from germline, CDR1 is SGHRS and CDR2 is YFSETQ. V was pared by 0 bases and J by 5 bases, with 12 bases between. The CDR3 sequence is 15 residues long. As DNA, the CDR3 is TGCGCCAGCAGCTTGGCCCAGGCAGGCGACAATGAGCAGTTCTTC. Encoded protein: CASSLAQAGDNEQFF.

There are a few counts of this clone. The CDR3 DNA is TGTGCCAGCTCCGGATCGGGCGGGAGACAGCCCCAGCATTTT. It translates to CASSGSGGRQPQHF. The chain uses TRBV7-6 and TRBJ1-5; D is unclear. Germline values: CDR1 SGHVS, CDR2 FNYEAQ. V was trimmed by 8 bases and J by 7 bases, leaving 18 bases between them. This CDR3 contains 14 residues. The complete variable domain, with remaining parts taken from reference TRBV7-6 and TRBJ1-5, reads GAGVSQSPRYKVTKRGQDVALRCDPISGHVSLYWYRQALGQGPEFLTYFNYEAQQDKSGLPNDRFSAERPEGSISTLTIQRTEQRDSAMYRCASSGSGGRQPQHFGDGTRLSIL.

Concerning this clone: One end of the junction is discordant with germline, which a read error may explain. V and J are TRBV7-7 and TRBJ2-2, with D hard to call. Germline V gene lookup returns CDR1 SSHAT and CDR2 FNYEAQ (reference sequence). There are 14 residues in the CDR3. The CDR3 protein is CASSLDPRTGELFF. In DNA form, the CDR3 reads TGTGCTAGCAGCTTAGATCCCAGGACGGGGGAGCTGTTTTTT.

This clone was detected only once. This chain links TRBV4-1 with TRBJ2-3; D gene unclear. Germline V gives CDR1 MGHRA, CDR2 YSYEKL. The CDR3 extends over 14 amino acids. With 2 bases removed from V and 6 bases from J, the gap between germline ends came to 12 bases. CDR3 sequence (DNA): TGCGCCAGCAGCCAATCCGAGGTATTGGATACGCAGTATTTT. It specifies CASSQSEVLDTQYF.

This rearrangement joins TRBV4-1 to TRBJ1-2, with no clear D. Germline V CDR1 and CDR2: MGHRA, YSYEKL. The CDR3 contains 17 residues. Trimming shortened V by 2 bases and J by 4 bases, and 20 bases separated the two germline ends. This CDR3 reads CASSQSRSLGAVYGYTF. The CDR3 region has the DNA TGCGCCAGCAGCCAATCCAGGTCGTTAGGAGCTGTCTATGGCTACACCTTC.

The V gene is TRBV14, the J gene TRBJ2-5; 8 nucleotides align to TRBD1. The DNA end favors TRBJ2-7, so the J call may be wrong. This CDR3 contains 13 residues. Germline-derived CDR1 and CDR2 are SGHDN and FVKESK. The CDR3, as DNA: TGTGCCAGCAGACGCAGGGGGCAGGACGAGCAGTACTTC. Protein sequence: CASRRRGQDEQYF.

The chain uses TRBV5-1 and TRBJ2-5; D unresolved. CDR1 is SGHRS, CDR2 YFSETQ, per germline. The ends were cut back, 0 bases at V and 1 base at J, with 4 bases in the middle. The CDR3 spans 13 residues. In DNA form, the CDR3 reads TGCGCCAGCAGCTTGGACAGCCAAGAGACCCAGTACTTC. This gives the protein CASSLDSQETQYF.

V is TRBV12-2 and J is TRBJ2-2; no DNA check was done on the table's D call, TRBD2. TRBV12-2 is a pseudogene. The CDR3 length is 18 residues. The CDR3 loop reads CASRSPGVAGGLPGELFF. The CDR3 nucleotides are TGTGCAAGTCGCTCGCCCGGGGTAGCGGGGGGTCTACCCGGGGAGCTGTTTTTT.

The chain employs TRBV2 and TRBJ1-5; D gene uncertain. V gave up 2 bases and J gave up 2 bases, with 7 bases separating them. The CDR3 extends over 14 amino acids. Germline CDR1 reads SNHLY; CDR2 reads FYNNEI. DNA of the CDR3: TGTGCCAGCAGTGAATACAGCGGCAATCAGCCCCAGCATTTT. Amino acid sequence: CASSEYSGNQPQHF.

The chain combines TRBV7-9 with TRBJ1-1, with D possibly matching TRBD1 (6 bases). Germline loops: CDR1 SEHNR, CDR2 FQNEAQ (reference sequence). The CDR3 consists of 13 residues. V lost 3 bases and J lost 4, with 9 bases in between. DNA of the CDR3: TGTGCCAGCAGCTTGGGAGGGGGCACTGAAGCTTTCTTT. Protein: CASSLGGGTEAFF.

The chain is built from TRBV6-6 and TRBJ2-1; 8 positions agree with TRBD2. J was trimmed by 8 bases and V by 5 bases; bases with no gene match: 8. The CDR3 covers 14 residues. Looked up from germline, CDR1 is MNHNY and CDR2 is SVGAGI (reference sequence). The CDR3 bases are TGTGCCAGCAGTCCCGGGGGGGCCCTGGATGAGCAGTTCTTC. Translated, it gives CASSPGGALDEQFF.

This rearrangement joins TRBV19 to TRBJ1-2; TRBD1 matches 8 bases. The CDR3 loop spans 14 amino acids. Germline-derived CDR1 and CDR2 are LNHDA and SQIVND (reference sequence). V shed 3 bases and J 5 bases; nucleotides not matched to a gene: 5. The CDR3 sequence: CASSIQGQDYGYTF. The CDR3 region has the DNA TGTGCCAGTAGTATTCAGGGACAGGATTATGGCTACACCTTC.

V and J are TRBV2 and TRBJ1-6; D is ambiguous. Trimming stripped 7 bases from V and 5 bases from J, with 6 bases between. The CDR3 is 12 amino acids. Germline loops: CDR1 SNHLY, CDR2 FYNNEI. The CDR3 DNA follows: TGTGCCAGCACTACAGATAATTCACCCCTCCACTTT. Translation gives CASTTDNSPLHF.

This chain links TRBV27 with TRBJ2-3, with 12 bases fitting TRBD2. CDR1 and CDR2 from the germline V gene are MNHEY and SMNVEV (reference sequence). CDR3 length: 15 amino acids. With V trimmed by 7 bases and J by 7 bases, 9 bases remained unmatched. The CDR3 reads CASKPLAGGSYTQYF. The DNA of the CDR3 is TGTGCCAGCAAACCTCTAGCGGGAGGGTCTTATACGCAGTATTTT.

CDR3 in DNA: TGTGCCAGCAGTTCGAGTCCCGGGACAGGGCTCTACGAGCAGTACTTC. Its translation is CASSSSPGTGLYEQYF. The rearrangement links TRBV28 to TRBJ2-7; TRBD1 aligns across 9 bases. There are 16 residues in the CDR3. Germline loops: CDR1 MDHEN, CDR2 SYDVKM. J lost 3 bases, V lost 4 bases, and 10 bases had no gene match.